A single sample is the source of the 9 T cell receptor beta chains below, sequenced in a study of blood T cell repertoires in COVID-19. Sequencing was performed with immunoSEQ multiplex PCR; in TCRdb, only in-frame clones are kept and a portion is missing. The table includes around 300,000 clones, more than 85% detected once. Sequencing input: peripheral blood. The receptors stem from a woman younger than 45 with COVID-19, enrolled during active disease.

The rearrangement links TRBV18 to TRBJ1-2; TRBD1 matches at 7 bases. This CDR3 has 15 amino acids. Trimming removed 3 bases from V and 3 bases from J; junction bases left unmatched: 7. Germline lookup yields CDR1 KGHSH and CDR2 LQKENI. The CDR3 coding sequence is TGTGCCAGCTCACCTAATAACAGGGGAGACTATGGCTACACCTTC. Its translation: CASSPNNRGDYGYTF.

The CDR3 nucleotides are TGTGCCAGCATCGAAGGACCCCGAAGGGGCTATGGCTACACCTTC. Translating gives CASIEGPRRGYGYTF. The chain joins TRBV28 to TRBJ1-2; D possibly corresponds to TRBD1 (5 bases). The CDR3 is 15 residues long. From germline, CDR1 is MDHEN and CDR2 SYDVKM. Deletions cut 7 bases from V and 4 bases from J, with 19 bases between.

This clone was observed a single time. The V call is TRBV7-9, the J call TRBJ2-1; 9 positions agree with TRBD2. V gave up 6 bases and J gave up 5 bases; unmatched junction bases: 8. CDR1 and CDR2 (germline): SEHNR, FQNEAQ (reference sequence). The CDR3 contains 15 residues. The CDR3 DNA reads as TGTGCCAGCAGTTTTGGACTAGCGCTAAACAATGAGCAGTTCTTC. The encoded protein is CASSFGLALNNEQFF.

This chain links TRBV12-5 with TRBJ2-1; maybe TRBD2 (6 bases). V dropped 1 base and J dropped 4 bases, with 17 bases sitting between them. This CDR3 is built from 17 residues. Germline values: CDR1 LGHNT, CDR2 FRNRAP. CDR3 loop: CASGLDSGGVVYNEQFF. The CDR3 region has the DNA TGTGCTAGTGGTTTGGATTCCGGGGGAGTTGTTTACAATGAGCAGTTCTTC.

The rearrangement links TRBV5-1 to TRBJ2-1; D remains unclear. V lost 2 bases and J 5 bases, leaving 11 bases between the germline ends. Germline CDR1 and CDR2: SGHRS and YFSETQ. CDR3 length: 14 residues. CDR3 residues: CASSLRPQNNEQFF. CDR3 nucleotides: TGCGCCAGCAGCTTACGCCCACAGAACAATGAGCAGTTCTTC.

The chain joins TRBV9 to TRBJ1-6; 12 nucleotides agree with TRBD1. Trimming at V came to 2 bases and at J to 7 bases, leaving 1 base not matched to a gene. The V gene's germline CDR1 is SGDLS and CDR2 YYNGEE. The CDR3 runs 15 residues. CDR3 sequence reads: CASSVGQGANSPLHF. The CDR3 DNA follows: TGTGCCAGCAGCGTGGGACAGGGGGCGAATTCACCCCTCCACTTT.

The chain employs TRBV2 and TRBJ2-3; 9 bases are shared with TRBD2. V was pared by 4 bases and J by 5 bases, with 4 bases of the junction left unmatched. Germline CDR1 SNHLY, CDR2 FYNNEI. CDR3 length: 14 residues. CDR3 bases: TGTGCCAGCAGTGTTGGAGCGGGAGGAGATACGCAGTATTTT. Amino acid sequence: CASSVGAGGDTQYF. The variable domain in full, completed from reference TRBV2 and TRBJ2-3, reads EPEVTQTPSHQVTQMGQEVILRCVPISNHLYFYWYRQILGQKVEFLVSFYNNEISEKSEIFDDQFSVERPDGSNFTLKIRSTKLEDSAMYFCASSVGAGGDTQYFGPGTRLTVL.

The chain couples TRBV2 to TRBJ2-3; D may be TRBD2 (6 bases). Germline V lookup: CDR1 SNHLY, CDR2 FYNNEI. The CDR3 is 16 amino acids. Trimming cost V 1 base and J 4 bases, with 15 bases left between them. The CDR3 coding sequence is TGTGCCAGCAGTGAAGGTGGAGGCGCGGGACCAGATACGCAGTATTTT. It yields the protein CASSEGGGAGPDTQYF. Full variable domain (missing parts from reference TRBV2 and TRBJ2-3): EPEVTQTPSHQVTQMGQEVILRCVPISNHLYFYWYRQILGQKVEFLVSFYNNEISEKSEIFDDQFSVERPDGSNFTLKIRSTKLEDSAMYFCASSEGGGAGPDTQYFGPGTRLTVL.

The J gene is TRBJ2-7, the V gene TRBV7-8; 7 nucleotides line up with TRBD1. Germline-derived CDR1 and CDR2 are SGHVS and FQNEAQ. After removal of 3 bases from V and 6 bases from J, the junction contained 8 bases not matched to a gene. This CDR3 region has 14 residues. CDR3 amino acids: CASSFAGTEVEQYF. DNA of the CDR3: TGTGCCAGCAGCTTCGCCGGGACAGAGGTCGAGCAGTACTTC. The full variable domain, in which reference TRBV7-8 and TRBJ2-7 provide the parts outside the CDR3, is GAGVSQSPRYKVAKRGQDVALRCDPISGHVSLFWYQQALGQGPEFLTYFQNEAQLDKSGLPSDRFFAERPEGSVSTLKIQRTQQEDSAVYLCASSFAGTEVEQYFGPGTRLTVT.